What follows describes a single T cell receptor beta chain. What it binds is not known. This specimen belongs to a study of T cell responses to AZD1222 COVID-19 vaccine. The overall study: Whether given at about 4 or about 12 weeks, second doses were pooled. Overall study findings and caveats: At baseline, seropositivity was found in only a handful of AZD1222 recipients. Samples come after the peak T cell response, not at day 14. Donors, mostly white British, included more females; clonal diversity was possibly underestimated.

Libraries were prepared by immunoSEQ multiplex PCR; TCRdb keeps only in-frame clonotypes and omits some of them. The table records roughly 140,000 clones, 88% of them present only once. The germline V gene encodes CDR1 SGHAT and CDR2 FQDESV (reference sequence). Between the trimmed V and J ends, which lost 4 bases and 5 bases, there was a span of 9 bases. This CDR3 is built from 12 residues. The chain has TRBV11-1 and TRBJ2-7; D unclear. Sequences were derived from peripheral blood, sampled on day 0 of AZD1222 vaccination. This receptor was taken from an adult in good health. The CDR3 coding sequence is TGTGCCAGCAGCTCGGGCGGTGACGAGCAGTACTTC. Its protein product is CASSSGGDEQYF.